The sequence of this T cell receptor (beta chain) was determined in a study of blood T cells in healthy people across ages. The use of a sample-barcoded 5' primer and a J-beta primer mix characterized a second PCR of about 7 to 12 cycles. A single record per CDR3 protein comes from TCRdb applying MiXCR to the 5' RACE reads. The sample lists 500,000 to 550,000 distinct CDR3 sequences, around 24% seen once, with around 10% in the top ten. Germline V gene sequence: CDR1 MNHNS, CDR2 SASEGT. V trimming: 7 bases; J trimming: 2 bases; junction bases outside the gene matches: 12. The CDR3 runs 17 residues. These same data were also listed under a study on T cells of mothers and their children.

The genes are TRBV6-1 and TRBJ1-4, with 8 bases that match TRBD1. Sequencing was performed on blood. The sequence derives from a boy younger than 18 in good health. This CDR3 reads CASTEAPTGDTNEKLFF. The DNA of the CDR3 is TGTGCCAGCACGGAGGCGCCGACAGGGGACACTAATGAAAAACTGTTTTTT.